This T cell receptor (beta chain) was captured by sequencing in a study of blood T cell repertoires in COVID-19. About the study: COVID-19 samples, acute and convalescent, were from the United States, Italy and Spain.

Per the original data handling: Researchers report that nucleated cell counts were estimated from reference gene primer amplification. Clones were read by immunoSEQ multiplex PCR, and TCRdb kept only the in-frame ones, dropping some. That table supplies the V and J calls and clone size; D and trimming were determined from the DNA. The table shows 65,000 or so clones, with 87% occurring only once. The CDR3 is 14 residues long. V was clipped by 5 bases and J by 6 bases; unmatched bases: 9. Germline V gene sequence: CDR1 MNHEY, CDR2 SVGEGT. This clone has a single count. The origin of this receptor is a human donor with acute or convalescent COVID-19. The donor label of this sample is uncertain. Material: peripheral blood. V is TRBV6-2 or TRBV6-3 and J is TRBJ2-7; 8 bases line up with TRBD2. CDR3: CASSPEREGPEQYV. CDR3 nucleotide sequence: TGTGCCAGCAGTCCCGAACGGGAGGGACCCGAGCAGTACGTC.